One sample yielded the 23 T cell receptor beta chains listed below, sequenced in a study of T cells in Graves' hyperthyroidism and ophthalmopathy. Researchers amplified the TCR beta CDR3 regions from RNA transcripts. With the HTBI primer set, the TCR CDR3 went through a first round of RT-PCR. MiXCR, applied by TCRdb to the multiplex PCR reads, yields one record per CDR3 protein. Among under 550,000 distinct CDR3 sequences listed, just under 20% were seen once. The sequenced sample was blood. The receptors come from a man aged 40-49 years with Graves' ophthalmopathy.

This clonotype was seen only a few times. A much bigger clone sits one base away, suggesting this may be a read error. The chain joins TRBV2 to TRBJ2-1, with TRBD1 identical over 10 bases. Germline V CDR1 and CDR2: SNHLY, FYNNEI. The CDR3 loop spans 20 amino acids. The V gene end was trimmed by 7 bases and the J gene end by 2 bases; junction bases not matched to a gene: 20. In DNA form, the CDR3 reads TGTGCCAGCACCCCAGAGGGGGGACAGGGGTCGTTATTCACCTACAATGAGCAGTTCTTC. Translating it yields CASTPEGGQGSLFTYNEQFF.

A few counts support this clonotype. The J gene is TRBJ2-7, the V gene TRBV15; TRBD2 aligns across 11 bases. The CDR3 has 16 residues. The V and J ends lost 5 bases and 2 bases, in that order; junction bases with no gene match: 8. CDR1 and CDR2 (germline): LNHNV, YYDKDF (reference sequence). CDR3 nucleotide sequence: TGTGCCACCAGCTCACTAGCGGGAGCTCGGACCTACGAGCAGTACTTC. Protein product: CATSSLAGARTYEQYF.

The V call is TRBV19, the J call TRBJ1-4; D remains unclear. This CDR3 contains 12 residues. CDR1 is LNHDA and CDR2 is SQIVND in the germline V gene (reference sequence). The germline V and J ends were trimmed by 10 bases and 1 base, with 7 bases remaining between them. This CDR3 reads CATRETNEKLFF. The DNA of the CDR3 is TGTGCCACCCGGGAAACTAATGAAAAACTGTTTTTT.

This clonotype was detected many times. The chain is built from TRBV6-2 or TRBV6-3 and TRBJ1-1; D not certain. The CDR3 runs 13 residues. Germline V gene data show CDR1 as MNHEY and CDR2 as SVGEGT. V gave up 8 bases and J gave up 0 bases, with 10 bases separating them. In DNA, the CDR3 is TGTGCCAGCCATCGGGGTATGAACACTGAAGCTTTCTTT. This sequence encodes CASHRGMNTEAFF.

The chain combines TRBV13 with TRBJ2-5, with 9 bases matching TRBD2. CDR1 is PRHDT and CDR2 is FYEKMQ in the germline V gene (reference sequence). The J segment lost 5 bases and the V segment lost 5 bases, leaving 9 bases of the junction unmatched. This CDR3 contains 15 residues. The CDR3 protein is CASSHQAGGRETQYF. The CDR3 DNA is TGTGCCAGCAGCCATCAGGCGGGAGGGCGGGAGACCCAGTACTTC.

The rearrangement links TRBV20-1 to TRBJ2-3, with 9 nucleotides matching TRBD2. The CDR3 loop spans 15 amino acids. Germline V CDR1 and CDR2: DFQATT, SNEGSKA (reference sequence). V was clipped by 4 bases and J by 4 bases; unmatched bases: 9. DNA for the CDR3: TGCAGTGCTACCAGCGGGGGGCCCGACGCAGATACGCAGTATTTT. Amino acid sequence: CSATSGGPDADTQYF.

This clonotype was seen a handful of times. The chain has TRBV5-6 and TRBJ2-7; TRBD1 is a possible D gene (5 bases). Trimming cost V 4 bases and J 7 bases, with 21 bases left between them. The germline gives CDR1 SGHDT, CDR2 YYEEEE. The CDR3 contains 15 residues. DNA for the CDR3: TGTGCCAGCAGCACAATGACAGCAACTCTTACGGAGCAGTACTTC. This encodes CASSTMTATLTEQYF.

This clonotype was seen at least ten times. This chain connects TRBV18 to TRBJ1-2; weak D call: TRBD1 (6 bases). V was cut by 3 bases and J by 7 bases, with 9 bases left in between. The germline V gene has CDR1 KGHSH and CDR2 LQKENI. The CDR3 length is 12 residues. The CDR3 coding sequence is TGTGCCAGCTCACCCTCGGACAGTGGCTACACCTTC. Amino acid sequence: CASSPSDSGYTF.

This clonotype came up many times. The CDR3 region is CSARPKDRLNTEAFF. Here the CDR3 DNA reads TGCAGTGCTAGGCCCAAGGACAGGTTGAACACTGAAGCTTTCTTT. This chain links TRBV20-1 with TRBJ1-1, with 7 bases identical to TRBD1. CDR1 and CDR2 (germline): DFQATT, SNEGSKA (reference sequence). V trimming: 3 bases; J trimming: 0 bases; junction bases outside the gene matches: 7. The CDR3 runs to 15 residues.

This clonotype occurred a few times. V gene TRBV6-1 combines with J gene TRBJ1-2; the match to TRBD1 covers 7 bases. Germline CDR1 MNHNS, CDR2 SASEGT. This CDR3 has 16 residues. V lost 6 bases and J lost 3; bases outside the gene matches: 13. The CDR3: CASSPTGAISYYGYTF. Written as DNA, the CDR3 is TGTGCCAGCAGCCCAACAGGGGCCATCTCATACTATGGCTACACCTTC.

The chain combines TRBV6-1 with TRBJ2-1; TRBD2 aligns across 8 bases. The ends lost 7 bases at V and 13 bases at J; junction bases unmatched: 3. CDR3 length equals 10 residues. CDR1 is MNHNS, CDR2 SASEGT, per germline. The CDR3, as DNA: TGTGCCAGCACCGGGACTAGACAGTTCTTC. Protein sequence: CASTGTRQFF.

This clonotype was seen many times. This chain joins TRBV6-1 and TRBJ2-1; 10 positions match TRBD2. CDR1 and CDR2 from the germline V gene are MNHNS and SASEGT. The ends lost 4 bases at V and 4 bases at J; junction bases unmatched: 4. The CDR3 totals 15 residues. CDR3 sequence reads: CASSGGTSAYNEQFF. CDR3 DNA: TGTGCCAGCAGTGGTGGGACTAGCGCATACAATGAGCAGTTCTTC.

This clonotype has at least ten counts. This chain connects TRBV3-1 to TRBJ1-1, with TRBD1 matching over 7 bases. The CDR3 is made up of 15 amino acids. The V segment lost 6 bases and the J segment 6 bases; nucleotides outside the gene matches: 13. CDR1 and CDR2 (germline): LGHDT, YNNKEL (reference sequence). CDR3 loop: CASSHSQGIGAEAFF. The CDR3 bases are TGTGCCAGCAGTCATTCACAGGGGATTGGGGCTGAAGCTTTCTTT. Complete variable domain (other parts from reference TRBV3-1 and TRBJ1-1): DTAVSQTPKYLVTQMGNDKSIKCEQNLGHDTMYWYKQDSKKFLKIMFSYNNKELIINETVPNRFSPKSPDKAHLNLHINSLELGDSAVYFCASSHSQGIGAEAFFGQGTRLTVV.

This sequence joins TRBV11-3 and TRBJ1-2, with D uncertain. The CDR3 sequence is 13 residues long. The germline gives CDR1 SGHNT, CDR2 YENEEA. The V end lost 3 bases, the J end lost 4 bases, and 9 bases lay between the germline ends. CDR3 loop: CASSFQTTYGYTF. CDR3 DNA sequence: TGTGCCAGCAGCTTTCAGACAACCTATGGCTACACCTTC.

This clonotype was detected ten times or more. The chain employs TRBV2 and TRBJ2-7; 8 nucleotides agree with TRBD1. Germline values: CDR1 SNHLY, CDR2 FYNNEI. The trim removed 6 bases at V and 5 bases at J, leaving 9 bases unmatched. This CDR3 has 14 residues. The CDR3 DNA reads as TGTGCCAGCAGACGGACAGGGACGAGTAACGAGCAGTACTTC. Protein sequence: CASRRTGTSNEQYF.

The chain joins TRBV6-2 or TRBV6-3 to TRBJ2-1; 12 nucleotides agree with TRBD2. This CDR3 has 17 amino acids. V dropped 5 bases and J dropped 5; count of bases not matched to a gene: 10. Germline values: CDR1 MNHEY, CDR2 SVGEGT. CDR3 sequence: CASSTGTSGFLNNEQFF. For the CDR3, the DNA is TGTGCCAGCAGTACAGGGACTAGCGGGTTTCTTAACAATGAGCAGTTCTTC.

The CDR3 region is CASSLGGTGPVQEQYF. CDR3 in DNA: TGCGCCAGCAGCTTGGGTGGGACAGGGCCCGTCCAGGAGCAGTACTTC. The rearrangement links TRBV5-1 to TRBJ2-7; 9 bases are a match to TRBD1. Losses at the gene ends were 0 bases for V and 7 bases for J; bases not matched to a gene: 11. The CDR3 has 16 residues. CDR1 SGHRS and CDR2 YFSETQ come from the germline V gene.

This clonotype was seen only a few times. The junction departs from the called germline gene at one end, perhaps through a read error. V is TRBV3-1 and J is TRBJ1-5; D possibly corresponds to TRBD1 (5 bases). This CDR3 has 16 amino acids. CDR1 LGHDT and CDR2 YNNKEL come from the germline V gene (reference sequence). The CDR3 coding sequence is TGTGCCTGCAGCCCGGGACTCTTGATTGGGAATCAGCCCCAGCATTTT. Translation: CACSPGLLIGNQPQHF.

This clonotype was counted only a few times. This rearrangement joins TRBV15 to TRBJ1-1, with a weak D call TRBD1 (5 bases). Trimming stripped 4 bases from V and 3 bases from J, with 9 bases between. This CDR3 has 13 amino acids. Germline V gives CDR1 LNHNV, CDR2 YYDKDF (reference sequence). The DNA of the CDR3 is TGTGCCACCAGCACCGGAGGGGACACTGAAGCTTTCTTT. Protein product: CATSTGGDTEAFF.

The table lists this clonotype with many counts. V is TRBV2 and J is TRBJ2-7; D might be TRBD2 (6 bases). This CDR3 has 15 amino acids. Between the trimmed V and J ends, which lost 0 bases and 7 bases, there was a span of 16 bases. In germline, CDR1 is SNHLY, CDR2 FYNNEI. Here the CDR3 DNA reads TGTGCCAGCAGTGAAGCCGGGACTTCGCACTCAGAGCAGTACTTC. It encodes CASSEAGTSHSEQYF. Full variable domain (missing parts from reference TRBV2 and TRBJ2-7): EPEVTQTPSHQVTQMGQEVILRCVPISNHLYFYWYRQILGQKVEFLVSFYNNEISEKSEIFDDQFSVERPDGSNFTLKIRSTKLEDSAMYFCASSEAGTSHSEQYFGPGTRLTVT.

Only a few counts were recorded for this clonotype. The CDR3 region has the DNA TGTGCCAGCAGTTACTCGACCGTGGAGACCCAGTACTTC. Translated, it gives CASSYSTVETQYF. V and J are TRBV6-2 or TRBV6-3 and TRBJ2-5; D unresolved. Trimming removed 0 bases at V and 5 bases at J, with 7 bases between. The germline V gene encodes CDR1 MNHEY and CDR2 SVGEGT. The CDR3 is 13 residues long.

The rearrangement uses TRBV20-1 and TRBJ1-2; D gene ambiguous. Trimming left V 6 bases short and J 0 bases short, with 11 bases between. Germline lookup yields CDR1 DFQATT and CDR2 SNEGSKA (reference sequence). The CDR3 is made up of 13 amino acids. DNA of the CDR3: TGCAGTGCCCCTAGCCCAACTAACTATGGCTACACCTTC. It is translated as CSAPSPTNYGYTF.

This clonotype has ten or more counts. The chain uses TRBV5-1 and TRBJ2-7; 7 bases map to TRBD1. The V segment lost 4 bases and the J segment 4 bases; nucleotides outside the gene matches: 8. This CDR3 is built from 14 residues. Looked up from germline, CDR1 is SGHRS and CDR2 is YFSETQ. CDR3 sequence reads: CASSPDGTEYEQYF. The CDR3 DNA reads as TGCGCCAGCAGCCCGGACGGGACAGAATACGAGCAGTACTTC.